These T cell receptor beta chains were read from a single sample in a study of shared clonotypes between healthy human individuals. Some clones are missing from TCRdb's copy, which holds only in-frame ones; the method was immunoSEQ multiplex PCR. The data show about 590,000 clones, roughly 95% seen once. The source material was naive CD8+ T cells sorted from blood. The source is a woman in her thirties in good health. Each CDR3 is given with its conserved first and last residue. A D gene is named only where the DNA matches it firmly. Size is omitted from some rows. Given values are once, few, many or a class for expanded clones.

V gene: TRBV19; CDR3 length: 16; D gene: TRBD2; J gene: TRBJ2-7; clone size: -; CDR3 protein: CASSIAGGYAGDEQYF; CDR3 DNA: TGTGCCAGTAGTATAGCCGGAGGGTATGCGGGGGACGAGCAGTACTTC
V gene: TRBV7-2; CDR3 length: 14; D gene: -; J gene: TRBJ2-1; clone size: -; CDR3 protein: CASSLASLYNEQFF; CDR3 DNA: TGTGCCAGCAGCTTAGCTTCTCTCTACAATGAGCAGTTCTTC
V gene: TRBV19; CDR3 length: 16; D gene: -; J gene: TRBJ2-1; clone size: -; CDR3 protein: CASSIDLLGTYNEQFF; CDR3 DNA: TGTGCCAGTAGTATAGATCTCCTAGGAACCTACAATGAGCAGTTCTTC
V gene: TRBV25-1; CDR3 length: 16; D gene: TRBD1; J gene: TRBJ2-7; clone size: -; CDR3 protein: CASSELKGTGGPEQYF; CDR3 DNA: TGTGCCAGCAGTGAATTAAAAGGGACAGGGGGGCCCGAGCAGTACTTC
V gene: TRBV10-1; CDR3 length: 14; D gene: TRBD1; J gene: TRBJ1-1; clone size: -; CDR3 protein: CASSSGQANTEAFF; CDR3 DNA: TGCGCCAGCAGCTCCGGACAGGCGAACACTGAAGCTTTCTTT
V gene: TRBV28; CDR3 length: 17; D gene: -; J gene: TRBJ1-1; clone size: -; CDR3 protein: CASRHPELQVVNTEAFF; CDR3 DNA: TGTGCCAGCAGGCATCCCGAACTGCAGGTCGTGAACACTGAAGCTTTCTTT
V gene: TRBV19; CDR3 length: 12; D gene: TRBD1; J gene: TRBJ1-1; clone size: -; CDR3 protein: CASSTGITEAFF; CDR3 DNA: TGTGCCAGTTCGACAGGGATCACTGAAGCTTTCTTT
V gene: TRBV5-5; CDR3 length: 14; D gene: -; J gene: TRBJ2-7; clone size: -; CDR3 protein: CASSLEGVSYEQYF; CDR3 DNA: TGTGCCAGCAGCTTGGAAGGGGTCTCCTACGAGCAGTACTTC
V gene: TRBV27; CDR3 length: 13; D gene: -; J gene: TRBJ1-1; clone size: -; CDR3 protein: CASSLGQNTEAFF; CDR3 DNA: TGTGCCAGCAGTTTAGGTCAGAACACTGAAGCTTTCTTT
V gene: TRBV7-6; CDR3 length: 14; D gene: TRBD2; J gene: TRBJ2-1; clone size: -; CDR3 protein: CASSGLAPYNEQFF; CDR3 DNA: TGTGCCAGCAGCGGACTAGCGCCCTACAATGAGCAGTTCTTC
V gene: TRBV4-1; CDR3 length: 15; D gene: -; J gene: TRBJ1-2; clone size: -; CDR3 protein: CASSQEGRATYGYTF; CDR3 DNA: TGCGCCAGCAGCCAAGAGGGAAGGGCAACCTATGGCTACACCTTC
V gene: TRBV10-1; CDR3 length: 15; D gene: TRBD1; J gene: TRBJ2-2; clone size: -; CDR3 protein: CASSEGQGAAGELFF; CDR3 DNA: TGCGCCAGCAGTGAGGGACAGGGGGCGGCCGGGGAGCTGTTTTTT
V gene: TRBV2; CDR3 length: 14; D gene: TRBD1; J gene: TRBJ2-7; clone size: -; CDR3 protein: CASSPDRSSYEQYF; CDR3 DNA: TGTGCCAGCAGCCCGGACAGGAGCTCCTACGAGCAGTACTTC
V gene: TRBV9; CDR3 length: 12; D gene: -; J gene: TRBJ2-1; clone size: -; CDR3 protein: CASSVAGAEQFF; CDR3 DNA: TGTGCCAGCAGCGTAGCGGGGGCAGAGCAGTTCTTC
V gene: TRBV4-3; CDR3 length: 15; D gene: TRBD2; J gene: TRBJ2-7; clone size: -; CDR3 protein: CASSRGTSGTYEQYF; CDR3 DNA: TGCGCCAGCAGCCGTGGGACTAGCGGGACTTACGAGCAGTACTTC
V gene: TRBV19; CDR3 length: 15; D gene: -; J gene: TRBJ1-5; clone size: -; CDR3 protein: CASNEGRDFNQPQHF; CDR3 DNA: TGTGCCAGTAATGAAGGTCGGGACTTCAATCAGCCCCAGCATTTT
V gene: TRBV6-5; CDR3 length: 14; D gene: TRBD1; J gene: TRBJ1-2; clone size: -; CDR3 protein: CASSSGQYNYGYTF; CDR3 DNA: TGTGCCAGCAGTTCGGGACAGTATAACTATGGCTACACCTTC
V gene: TRBV5-6; CDR3 length: 15; D gene: -; J gene: TRBJ2-7; clone size: -; CDR3 protein: CASSLELESPYEQYF; CDR3 DNA: TGTGCCAGCAGCTTGGAGCTGGAATCCCCCTACGAGCAGTACTTC
V gene: TRBV28; CDR3 length: 14; D gene: -; J gene: TRBJ2-7; clone size: -; CDR3 protein: CASSIRGLSYEQYF; CDR3 DNA: TGTGCCAGCAGTATCAGGGGCCTCTCCTACGAGCAGTACTTC
V gene: TRBV5-4; CDR3 length: 14; D gene: TRBD1; J gene: TRBJ1-2; clone size: once; CDR3 protein: CASRLTGANYGYTF; CDR3 DNA: TGTGCCAGCAGGTTAACAGGGGCTAACTATGGCTACACCTTC
V gene: TRBV9; CDR3 length: 14; D gene: TRBD1; J gene: TRBJ2-7; clone size: -; CDR3 protein: CASSFRDRVSEQYF; CDR3 DNA: TGTGCCAGCAGCTTCCGGGACAGGGTGTCCGAGCAGTACTTC
V gene: TRBV2; CDR3 length: 15; D gene: -; J gene: TRBJ1-4; clone size: once; CDR3 protein: CASSEEGITNEKLFF; CDR3 DNA: TGTGCCAGCAGTGAAGAGGGTATAACTAATGAAAAACTGTTTTTT
V gene: TRBV7-7; CDR3 length: 19; D gene: -; J gene: TRBJ1-6; clone size: -; CDR3 protein: CASSFPSVNLSSYNSPLHF; CDR3 DNA: TGTGCCAGCAGCTTCCCTTCCGTAAATCTCAGCTCCTATAATTCACCCCTCCACTTT
V gene: TRBV10-3; CDR3 length: 16; D gene: -; J gene: TRBJ2-1; clone size: -; CDR3 protein: CAISEYDGISYNEQFF; CDR3 DNA: TGTGCCATCAGTGAGTACGACGGAATATCCTACAATGAGCAGTTCTTC
V gene: TRBV27; CDR3 length: 15; D gene: TRBD2; J gene: TRBJ2-7; clone size: -; CDR3 protein: CASGHWPSGDYEQYF; CDR3 DNA: TGTGCCAGCGGACATTGGCCTAGCGGGGACTACGAGCAGTACTTC
V gene: TRBV5-5; CDR3 length: 14; D gene: -; J gene: TRBJ2-1; clone size: -; CDR3 protein: CASRHVFSYNEQFF; CDR3 DNA: TGTGCCAGCAGACACGTATTCTCCTACAATGAGCAGTTCTTC
V gene: TRBV30; CDR3 length: 11; D gene: -; J gene: TRBJ1-1; clone size: -; CDR3 protein: CAWKGQPEAFF; CDR3 DNA: TGTGCCTGGAAAGGACAGCCTGAAGCTTTCTTT
V gene: TRBV19; CDR3 length: 13; D gene: -; J gene: TRBJ2-5; clone size: -; CDR3 protein: CASSIQGKETQYF; CDR3 DNA: TGTGCCAGTAGTATTCAAGGTAAAGAGACCCAGTACTTC
V gene: TRBV7-9; CDR3 length: 14; D gene: -; J gene: TRBJ2-7; clone size: -; CDR3 protein: CASSPAGSIYEQYF; CDR3 DNA: TGTGCCAGCAGCCCTGCCGGAAGTATCTACGAGCAGTACTTC
V gene: TRBV19; CDR3 length: 14; D gene: -; J gene: TRBJ2-2; clone size: -; CDR3 protein: CASSVGHSGGELFF; CDR3 DNA: TGTGCCAGTAGTGTGGGACATAGCGGGGGGGAGCTGTTTTTT
V gene: TRBV29-1; CDR3 length: 11; D gene: -; J gene: TRBJ2-5; clone size: -; CDR3 protein: CSVEDLLGQYF; CDR3 DNA: TGCAGCGTTGAAGACCTATTGGGGCAGTACTTC
V gene: TRBV19; CDR3 length: 15; D gene: -; J gene: TRBJ1-5; clone size: -; CDR3 protein: CASSPRRTANQPQHF; CDR3 DNA: TGTGCCAGTAGTCCGCGTAGGACCGCGAATCAGCCCCAGCATTTT
V gene: TRBV28; CDR3 length: 15; D gene: -; J gene: TRBJ2-3; clone size: -; CDR3 protein: CASSPPQGLGDTQYF; CDR3 DNA: TGTGCCAGCAGTCCCCCGCAGGGCCTTGGGGATACGCAGTATTTT
V gene: TRBV9; CDR3 length: 15; D gene: TRBD2; J gene: TRBJ2-1; clone size: -; CDR3 protein: CASSVGGGTLNEQFF; CDR3 DNA: TGTGCCAGCAGCGTAGGGGGAGGGACTTTGAATGAGCAGTTCTTC
V gene: TRBV9; CDR3 length: 15; D gene: -; J gene: TRBJ2-3; clone size: -; CDR3 protein: CASTPLGLATHTQYF; CDR3 DNA: TGTGCCAGCACGCCTCTCGGCCTAGCAACGCATACGCAGTATTTT
V gene: TRBV25-1; CDR3 length: 14; D gene: -; J gene: TRBJ2-1; clone size: -; CDR3 protein: CASSELGLRDEQFF; CDR3 DNA: TGTGCCAGCAGTGAACTGGGACTTAGGGATGAGCAGTTCTTC
V gene: TRBV27; CDR3 length: 15; D gene: -; J gene: TRBJ2-2; clone size: -; CDR3 protein: CASSRQGQNTGELFF; CDR3 DNA: TGTGCCAGCAGTCGCCAGGGACAAAACACCGGGGAGCTGTTTTTT
V gene: TRBV5-6; CDR3 length: 16; D gene: -; J gene: TRBJ2-3; clone size: -; CDR3 protein: CASSLEYGHQPDTQYF; CDR3 DNA: TGTGCCAGCAGCTTGGAGTACGGACACCAACCAGATACGCAGTATTTT
V gene: TRBV29-1; CDR3 length: 17; D gene: TRBD2; J gene: TRBJ2-7; clone size: -; CDR3 protein: CSVEAPPKAGDAYEQYF; CDR3 DNA: TGCAGCGTTGAAGCCCCTCCAAAAGCGGGAGACGCCTACGAGCAGTACTTC
V gene: TRBV19; CDR3 length: 15; D gene: TRBD2; J gene: TRBJ2-1; clone size: -; CDR3 protein: CATRGGLESHNEQFF; CDR3 DNA: TGTGCCACCCGGGGGGGGCTCGAGTCGCACAATGAGCAGTTCTTC
V gene: TRBV4-2; CDR3 length: 17; D gene: TRBD1; J gene: TRBJ1-4; clone size: -; CDR3 protein: CASSLIGQGSTNEKLFF; CDR3 DNA: TGTGCCAGCAGCTTGATTGGACAGGGGTCAACTAATGAAAAACTGTTTTTT